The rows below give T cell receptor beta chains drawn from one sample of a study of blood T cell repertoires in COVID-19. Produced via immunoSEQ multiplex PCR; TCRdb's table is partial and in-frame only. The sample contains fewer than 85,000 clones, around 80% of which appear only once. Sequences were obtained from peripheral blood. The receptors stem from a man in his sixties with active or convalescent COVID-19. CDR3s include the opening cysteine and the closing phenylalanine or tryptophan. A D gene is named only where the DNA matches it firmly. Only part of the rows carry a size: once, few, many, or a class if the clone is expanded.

CDR3aa: CASSFKTGRTGREKLFF
CDR3nt: TGTGCCAGCAGCTTTAAGACAGGTCGGACGGGAAGAGAAAAACTGTTTTTT
abundance: -
d_gene: -
v_gene: TRBV5-8
j_gene: TRBJ1-4

CDR3aa: CASSPQSAGDERFF
CDR3nt: TGTGCCAGCAGCCCACAATCCGCGGGGGACGAGAGGTTCTTC
abundance: -
d_gene: TRBD2
v_gene: TRBV7-3
j_gene: TRBJ2-1

CDR3aa: CASVKGRTSGGSSSGANVLTF
CDR3nt: TGTGCCAGCGTGAAAGGGAGGACTAGCGGGGGCTCCAGCTCTGGGGCCAACGTCCTGACTTTC
abundance: -
d_gene: TRBD2
v_gene: TRBV7-8
j_gene: TRBJ2-6

CDR3aa: CASSRTGVSPLHF
CDR3nt: TGTGCCAGCAGCCGGACAGGGGTTTCACCCCTCCACTTT
abundance: -
d_gene: TRBD1
v_gene: TRBV6-4
j_gene: TRBJ1-6

CDR3aa: CAWRRGLLNTEAFF
CDR3nt: TGTGCCTGGAGACGGGGACTGCTCAACACTGAAGCTTTCTTT
abundance: -
d_gene: -
v_gene: TRBV30
j_gene: TRBJ1-1

CDR3aa: CASSSPGNSPLHF
CDR3nt: TGTGCCAGCAGTTCGCCCGGTAATTCACCCCTCCACTTT
abundance: -
d_gene: -
v_gene: TRBV12-3/TRBV12-4
j_gene: TRBJ1-6

CDR3aa: CASSPGTGGFGYTF
CDR3nt: TGTGCCAGCAGCCCGGGTACAGGGGGCTTTGGCTACACCTTC
abundance: -
d_gene: TRBD1
v_gene: TRBV28
j_gene: TRBJ1-2

CDR3aa: CATSRTGSSYNEQFF
CDR3nt: TGTGCCACCAGCAGGACAGGGAGCTCCTACAATGAGCAGTTCTTC
abundance: -
d_gene: TRBD1
v_gene: TRBV15
j_gene: TRBJ2-1

CDR3aa: CASSLFRLSSSNEQFF
CDR3nt: TGTGCCAGCAGCTTATTTCGACTTTCTTCTTCAAATGAGCAGTTCTTC
abundance: -
d_gene: -
v_gene: TRBV7-3
j_gene: TRBJ2-1

CDR3aa: CASSYSRRDTEAFF
CDR3nt: TGTGCCAGCAGTTACTCGCGACGGGACACTGAAGCTTTCTTT
abundance: -
d_gene: -
v_gene: TRBV6-2/TRBV6-3
j_gene: TRBJ1-1

CDR3aa: CASSPVSGSGYTF
CDR3nt: TGTGCCAGCAGCCCTGTTTCAGGGTCTGGCTACACCTTC
abundance: few
d_gene: -
v_gene: TRBV7-2
j_gene: TRBJ1-2

CDR3aa: CSVKQGHINTEAFF
CDR3nt: TGCAGCGTTAAACAGGGACACATCAACACTGAAGCTTTCTTT
abundance: -
d_gene: -
v_gene: TRBV29-1
j_gene: TRBJ1-1

CDR3aa: CAWSIAGDTEAFF
CDR3nt: TGTGCCTGGAGTATAGCCGGGGACACTGAAGCTTTCTTT
abundance: -
d_gene: -
v_gene: TRBV30
j_gene: TRBJ1-1

CDR3aa: CASTDRGSGYTF
CDR3nt: TGTGCCAGCACAGACAGGGGCTCTGGCTACACCTTC
abundance: few
d_gene: TRBD1
v_gene: TRBV6-5
j_gene: TRBJ1-2

CDR3aa: CASSQEGGESNQPQHF
CDR3nt: TGCGCCAGCAGCCAAGAGGGAGGAGAAAGCAATCAGCCCCAGCATTTT
abundance: few
d_gene: -
v_gene: TRBV4-1
j_gene: TRBJ1-5

CDR3aa: CATSRDNGQGLEQFF
CDR3nt: TGTGCCACCAGCAGAGATAACGGACAGGGCCTCGAGCAGTTCTTC
abundance: few
d_gene: TRBD1
v_gene: TRBV15
j_gene: TRBJ2-1

CDR3aa: CASSGKLQGTNEKLFF
CDR3nt: TGTGCCAGCAGTGGGAAGTTACAGGGAACTAATGAAAAACTGTTTTTT
abundance: once
d_gene: -
v_gene: TRBV2
j_gene: TRBJ1-4

CDR3aa: CASTRDRTAQSSYNSPLHF
CDR3nt: TGTGCCAGCACTCGGGACAGAACAGCCCAAAGCTCCTATAATTCACCCCTCCACTTT
abundance: -
d_gene: TRBD1
v_gene: TRBV6-6
j_gene: TRBJ1-6

CDR3aa: CASSFGLAEETQYF
CDR3nt: TGTGCCAGCAGCTTTGGTCTAGCGGAAGAGACCCAGTACTTC
abundance: -
d_gene: TRBD2
v_gene: TRBV5-4
j_gene: TRBJ2-5

CDR3aa: CASSPPTGNYEQYF
CDR3nt: TGCGCCAGCAGCCCACCTACAGGAAACTACGAGCAGTACTTC
abundance: -
d_gene: -
v_gene: TRBV5-1
j_gene: TRBJ2-7

CDR3aa: CASSGLAGITGELFF
CDR3nt: TGTGCCAGCTCCGGACTAGCGGGTATCACCGGGGAGCTGTTTTTT
abundance: -
d_gene: TRBD2
v_gene: TRBV18
j_gene: TRBJ2-2

CDR3aa: CASSPRTSRPTGTQYF
CDR3nt: TGTGCCAGCAGCCCCCGGACTAGTAGACCCACAGGGACCCAGTACTTC
abundance: -
d_gene: TRBD2
v_gene: TRBV3-1/TRBV3-2
j_gene: TRBJ2-5

CDR3aa: CASSLTGINTIYF
CDR3nt: TGTGCCAGCAGCCTGACAGGGATCAACACCATATATTTT
abundance: -
d_gene: TRBD1
v_gene: TRBV7-2
j_gene: TRBJ1-3

CDR3aa: CASSLASGGTLGELFF
CDR3nt: TGCGCCAGCAGCTTGGCTAGCGGGGGCACCCTGGGGGAGCTGTTTTTT
abundance: few
d_gene: TRBD2
v_gene: TRBV5-1
j_gene: TRBJ2-2

CDR3aa: CASRETGVNQPQHF
CDR3nt: TGTGCCAGTAGGGAAACCGGGGTCAATCAGCCCCAGCATTTT
abundance: -
d_gene: -
v_gene: TRBV19
j_gene: TRBJ1-5

CDR3aa: CAISESQGAETQYF
CDR3nt: TGTGCCATCAGTGAGTCGCAGGGGGCAGAGACCCAGTACTTC
abundance: -
d_gene: TRBD1
v_gene: TRBV10-3
j_gene: TRBJ2-5

CDR3aa: CASSDQGGPDTQYF
CDR3nt: TGTGCCAGCAGTGATCAGGGAGGCCCAGATACGCAGTATTTT
abundance: once
d_gene: -
v_gene: TRBV2
j_gene: TRBJ2-3

CDR3aa: CASSRTGTGANVLTF
CDR3nt: TGTGCCAGCAGCCGCACAGGGACTGGGGCCAACGTCCTGACTTTC
abundance: many
d_gene: -
v_gene: TRBV4-2
j_gene: TRBJ2-6

CDR3aa: CASGGLAGTQETQYF
CDR3nt: TGTGCCAGTGGAGGACTAGCGGGGACCCAAGAGACCCAGTACTTC
abundance: -
d_gene: TRBD2
v_gene: TRBV19
j_gene: TRBJ2-5

CDR3aa: CASSSQGTRGTDTQYF
CDR3nt: TGTGCCAGCAGCTCTCAAGGGACTAGAGGTACAGATACGCAGTATTTT
abundance: -
d_gene: TRBD2
v_gene: TRBV7-3
j_gene: TRBJ2-3

CDR3aa: CASSQNRADTQYF
CDR3nt: TGTGCCAGCAGCCAAAACAGGGCAGATACGCAGTATTTT
abundance: -
d_gene: -
v_gene: TRBV3-1/TRBV3-2
j_gene: TRBJ2-3

CDR3aa: CASSLQGTSHYGYTF
CDR3nt: TGCGCCAGCAGCTTGCAAGGGACATCCCACTATGGCTACACCTTC
abundance: -
d_gene: -
v_gene: TRBV5-1
j_gene: TRBJ1-2

CDR3aa: CASSQFGAQANYGYTF
CDR3nt: TGTGCCAGCAGCCAATTTGGGGCCCAAGCTAACTATGGCTACACCTTC
abundance: -
d_gene: -
v_gene: TRBV16
j_gene: TRBJ1-2

CDR3aa: CASREGDWGTQYF
CDR3nt: TGTGCCAGCAGGGAGGGAGATTGGGGGACCCAGTACTTC
abundance: -
d_gene: -
v_gene: TRBV6-6
j_gene: TRBJ2-5

CDR3aa: CASTKAGNTIYF
CDR3nt: TGTGCCAGCACTAAAGCTGGAAACACCATATATTTT
abundance: -
d_gene: -
v_gene: TRBV28
j_gene: TRBJ1-3

CDR3aa: CASNPGQGNSPLHF
CDR3nt: TGTGCCAGTAATCCGGGACAAGGTAATTCACCCCTCCACTTT
abundance: -
d_gene: -
v_gene: TRBV19
j_gene: TRBJ1-6

CDR3aa: CASSRDEGAPGLRAFF
CDR3nt: TGTGCCAGCAGCAGGGACGAGGGAGCGCCTGGCCTTCGAGCTTTCTTT
abundance: -
d_gene: -
v_gene: TRBV7-9
j_gene: TRBJ1-1

CDR3aa: CASSQGGLPGLGGYTF
CDR3nt: TGCGCCAGCAGCCAAGGGGGCTTGCCAGGGCTGGGTGGCTACACCTTC
abundance: -
d_gene: -
v_gene: TRBV4-1
j_gene: TRBJ1-2

CDR3aa: CSVEGWPEAFF
CDR3nt: TGCAGTGTAGAGGGCTGGCCTGAAGCTTTCTTT
abundance: -
d_gene: -
v_gene: TRBV20-1
j_gene: TRBJ1-1

CDR3aa: CASSVAQIGTEAFF
CDR3nt: TGTGCCAGCAGCGTAGCCCAGATTGGCACTGAAGCTTTCTTT
abundance: -
d_gene: -
v_gene: TRBV9
j_gene: TRBJ1-1

CDR3aa: CASSLALGLAGGRPDTQYF
CDR3nt: TGTGCCAGCAGCTTAGCACTAGGGCTAGCGGGGGGGCGTCCAGATACGCAGTATTTT
abundance: -
d_gene: TRBD2
v_gene: TRBV7-6
j_gene: TRBJ2-3

CDR3aa: CASSPQGENYNEQFF
CDR3nt: TGTGCCAGCTCACCACAGGGAGAAAACTACAATGAGCAGTTCTTC
abundance: -
d_gene: -
v_gene: TRBV18
j_gene: TRBJ2-1

CDR3aa: CASSLGQGPEAFF
CDR3nt: TGTGCCAGCAGCCTAGGACAGGGCCCTGAAGCTTTCTTT
abundance: -
d_gene: TRBD1
v_gene: TRBV7-8
j_gene: TRBJ1-1

CDR3aa: CASSLGQGWLEPQHF
CDR3nt: TGTGCCAGCAGCTTGGGACAGGGGTGGCTAGAGCCCCAGCATTTT
abundance: once
d_gene: TRBD1
v_gene: TRBV5-5
j_gene: TRBJ1-5

CDR3aa: CAPKQRGIYEQFF
CDR3nt: TGTGCCCCAAAGCAGCGAGGTATCTATGAGCAGTTCTTC
abundance: few
d_gene: -
v_gene: TRBV19
j_gene: TRBJ2-1

CDR3aa: CASSQERGGRDTQYF
CDR3nt: TGTGCCAGCAGCCAAGAGCGGGGGGGCAGAGATACGCAGTATTTT
abundance: -
d_gene: TRBD2
v_gene: TRBV3-1/TRBV3-2
j_gene: TRBJ2-3

CDR3aa: CAWSVWAAPEVQPQHF
CDR3nt: TGTGCCTGGAGTGTATGGGCAGCTCCCGAAGTTCAGCCCCAGCATTTT
abundance: -
d_gene: -
v_gene: TRBV30
j_gene: TRBJ1-5

CDR3aa: CASSSGQGRWNTEAFF
CDR3nt: TGTGCCAGCAGCTCTGGACAGGGACGGTGGAACACTGAAGCTTTCTTT
abundance: -
d_gene: TRBD1
v_gene: TRBV7-2
j_gene: TRBJ1-1

CDR3aa: CASSPPSYNEQFF
CDR3nt: TGTGCCAGCTCACCACCGAGCTACAATGAGCAGTTCTTC
abundance: -
d_gene: -
v_gene: TRBV18
j_gene: TRBJ2-1

CDR3aa: CASRKPGQEPYEQYF
CDR3nt: TGCGCCAGCAGGAAACCGGGACAGGAACCCTACGAGCAGTACTTC
abundance: -
d_gene: TRBD1
v_gene: TRBV5-1
j_gene: TRBJ2-7

CDR3aa: CASGLVPDGTGVPDTQYF
CDR3nt: TGTGCTAGTGGTTTGGTCCCCGACGGGACAGGGGTGCCAGATACGCAGTATTTT
abundance: -
d_gene: TRBD1
v_gene: TRBV12-5
j_gene: TRBJ2-3

CDR3aa: CARTGVTEAFF
CDR3nt: TGTGCTCGGACTGGCGTCACTGAAGCTTTCTTT
abundance: -
d_gene: -
v_gene: TRBV2
j_gene: TRBJ1-1

CDR3aa: CASSQGVQLEETQYF
CDR3nt: TGCGCCAGCAGCCAAGGTGTACAACTAGAAGAGACCCAGTACTTC
abundance: -
d_gene: -
v_gene: TRBV4-1
j_gene: TRBJ2-5

CDR3aa: CASRRSGGGYTF
CDR3nt: TGTGCCAGCAGGAGGAGCGGCGGCGGCTACACCTTC
abundance: -
d_gene: -
v_gene: TRBV12-3/TRBV12-4
j_gene: TRBJ1-2

CDR3aa: CASSPSAGNTIYF
CDR3nt: TGTGCCAGCTCACCATCGGCTGGAAACACCATATATTTT
abundance: -
d_gene: -
v_gene: TRBV18
j_gene: TRBJ1-3

CDR3aa: CASSYLPGLPYNEQFF
CDR3nt: TGTGCCAGCAGCTATTTACCGGGACTACCCTACAATGAGCAGTTCTTC
abundance: once
d_gene: TRBD2
v_gene: TRBV7-6
j_gene: TRBJ2-1

CDR3aa: CASSSLRGSYSPLHF
CDR3nt: TGTGCCAGCAGCTCATTGAGAGGGTCTTATTCACCCCTCCACTTT
abundance: -
d_gene: -
v_gene: TRBV11-1
j_gene: TRBJ1-6

CDR3aa: CASSLTSTDTQYF
CDR3nt: TGTGCCAGCAGCCTAACTAGCACAGATACGCAGTATTTT
abundance: -
d_gene: -
v_gene: TRBV9
j_gene: TRBJ2-3